The rows below give T cell receptor beta chains drawn from one sample of a study of T cells after posttransplantation cyclophosphamide. TCRdb's copy holds only in-frame clones and misses some; the assay was immunoSEQ multiplex PCR. Counted here are about 21,000 clones, around 86% occurring once; the ten biggest clones make up about 2%. Sequencing used PBMCs, obtained 350 to 400 days after allogeneic stem cell transplant with calcineurin inhibitor and methotrexate. The receptor set was obtained from a female patient in her 30s who received an allogeneic stem cell transplant from an unrelated donor, was CMV-positive, and had acute and chronic GVHD. Some of the T cells may derive from the graft donor. The CDR3 runs from the conserved cysteine through the conserved F or W. D genes are given only for firm matches.

TRBJ2-7	TRBV30	TRBD1	12	CAWSRGRYEQYF
TRBJ2-2	TRBV5-6	-	13	CASSLYEGGELFF
TRBJ1-1	TRBV19	TRBD1	15	CASSPIQGLNTEAFF
TRBJ1-1	TRBV28	TRBD1	14	CASRAPDRGAEAFF
TRBJ1-3	TRBV5-1	-	13	CAGGGVLGNTIYF
TRBJ1-3	TRBV6-1	TRBD1	15	CASTTQGALGNTIYF
TRBJ2-2	TRBV28	TRBD1	13	CASSPPDRGEPFF
TRBJ2-3	TRBV10-1	-	14	CASSVGQITDTQYF
TRBJ1-5	TRBV6-1	-	14	CASKALTLNQPQHF
TRBJ2-7	TRBV19	TRBD2	14	CASSITGGSYEQYF
TRBJ1-3	TRBV4-3	-	13	CASSQDRGFELYF
TRBJ2-3	TRBV10-1	-	14	CASSDGGSTDTQYF
TRBJ2-3	TRBV11-2	-	14	CASSFGGPVDTQYF
TRBJ1-1	TRBV2	TRBD1	13	CASSGQGGTEAFF
TRBJ2-2	TRBV9	-	14	CASSVAPGPGELFF
TRBJ2-5	TRBV30	TRBD2	17	CAWSPPTSGSFGETQYF
TRBJ2-7	TRBV7-9	TRBD2	14	CASSSPGLVSEQYF
TRBJ2-2	TRBV20-1	-	11	CSARDPSELFF
TRBJ2-2	TRBV7-3	TRBD2	23	CASSLTSLKPGLAGVRNTGELFF
TRBJ1-4	TRBV18	TRBD1	15	CASSSWGQTTEKLFF
TRBJ2-7	TRBV7-9	TRBD1	16	CASSLWAGTGFLEQYF
TRBJ2-7	TRBV30	-	13	CAWRMVGTYEQYF
TRBJ2-7	TRBV25-1	TRBD2	16	CASSEYNSGGADEQYF
TRBJ2-3	TRBV15	-	16	CATSRGLFAVSNTQYF
TRBJ1-5	TRBV6-5	-	15	CARYKGHLYNPPQHF